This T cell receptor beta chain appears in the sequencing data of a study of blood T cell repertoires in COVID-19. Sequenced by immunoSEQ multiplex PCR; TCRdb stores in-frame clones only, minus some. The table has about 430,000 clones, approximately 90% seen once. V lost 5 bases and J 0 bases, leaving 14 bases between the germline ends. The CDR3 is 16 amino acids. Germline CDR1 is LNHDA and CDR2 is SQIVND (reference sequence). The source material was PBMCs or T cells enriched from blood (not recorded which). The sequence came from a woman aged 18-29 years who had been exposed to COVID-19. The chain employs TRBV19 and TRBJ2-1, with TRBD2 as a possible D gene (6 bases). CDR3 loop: CASSPRGGNSYNEQFF. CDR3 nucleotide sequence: TGTGCCAGTAGTCCCCGGGGCGGGAACTCCTACAATGAGCAGTTCTTC. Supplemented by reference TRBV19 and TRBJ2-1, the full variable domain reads DGGITQSPKYLFRKEGQNVTLSCEQNLNHDAMYWYRQDPGQGLRLIYYSQIVNDFQKGDIAEGYSVSREKKESFPLTVTSAQKNPTAFYLCASSPRGGNSYNEQFFGPGTRLTVL.